Listed here are 30 T cell receptor beta chains from one sample, sequenced in a study of shared clonotypes between healthy human individuals. CD45RO-negative CD8 cells positively selected for CCR7 made up the naive population, which excluded terminally differentiated effector memory CD45RA+ cells. Sequenced by immunoSEQ multiplex PCR; TCRdb stores in-frame clones only, minus some. The sample lists about 1.9 million clones; 93% were seen once. Sequencing used naive CD8+ T cells from PBMCs. Every receptor here comes from a man between 18 and 35 years old in good health. Some clones in this sample may be carry-over from other donors' samples.

A word on this clone: The same CDR3 can be traced to other DNA sequences in this sample. The V gene is TRBV9, the J gene TRBJ2-7; 12 nucleotides match TRBD2. J was trimmed by 6 bases and V by 3 bases; bases with no gene match: 4. Germline-derived CDR1 and CDR2 are SGDLS and YYNGEE. The CDR3 has 14 residues. CDR3 sequence reads: CASSASGRASEQYF. As DNA, the CDR3 is TGTGCCAGCAGCGCTAGCGGGAGGGCCTCCGAGCAGTACTTC.

In its sample, this clone was seen a few times. The V and J genes are TRBV27 and TRBJ2-7, with 9 bases aligning to TRBD1. CDR1 and CDR2 from the germline V gene are MNHEY and SMNVEV (reference sequence). This CDR3 is 15 amino acids long. The trim removed 0 bases at V and 5 bases at J, leaving 5 bases unmatched. CDR3 protein: CASSLSGTGSHEQYF. The CDR3 nucleotides read TGTGCCAGCAGTTTATCAGGGACAGGGTCCCACGAGCAGTACTTC.

The chain links TRBV4-3 to TRBJ2-5; 8 bases are shared with TRBD2. J lost 0 bases, V lost 4 bases, and 4 bases had no gene match. CDR3 size: 15 residues. Germline V gene sequence: CDR1 LGHNA, CDR2 YSLEER. CDR3 DNA: TGCGCCAGCAGCCGCATACTAGCGGACCAAGAGACCCAGTACTTC. It encodes CASSRILADQETQYF.

V gene TRBV7-9 combines with J gene TRBJ2-5; 8 nucleotides match TRBD2. The CDR3 spans 16 residues. With 4 bases clipped from V and 5 bases from J, the junction kept 12 bases outside the gene matches. From germline, CDR1 is SEHNR and CDR2 FQNEAQ (reference sequence). The DNA of the CDR3 is TGTGCCAGCAGCTCCGAGTGGTCGGGGGGGCGCGAGACCCAGTACTTC. It translates to CASSSEWSGGRETQYF.

The gene calls are TRBV19 and TRBJ2-1; D might be TRBD1 (6 bases). The CDR3 consists of 13 residues. Looked up from germline, CDR1 is LNHDA and CDR2 is SQIVND (reference sequence). Between the trimmed V and J ends, which lost 9 bases and 6 bases, there was a span of 15 bases. The CDR3 nucleotides read TGTGCCAGCAGGGGCAGGGAAGGCAATGAGCAGTTCTTC. Translating gives CASRGREGNEQFF.

The V gene is TRBV11-2, the J gene TRBJ2-3; maybe TRBD2 (5 bases). CDR1 and CDR2 from the germline V gene are SGHAT and FQNNGV. The CDR3 has 15 amino acids. The ends were cut back, 0 bases at V and 3 bases at J, with 10 bases in the middle. The CDR3 region is CASSLERVITDTQYF. The CDR3 nucleotides are TGTGCCAGCAGCTTAGAGAGGGTGATAACAGATACGCAGTATTTT. Supplemented by reference TRBV11-2 and TRBJ2-3, the full variable domain reads EAGVAQSPRYKIIEKRQSVAFWCNPISGHATLYWYQQILGQGPKLLIQFQNNGVVDDSQLPKDRFSAERLKGVDSTLKIQPAKLEDSAVYLCASSLERVITDTQYFGPGTRLTVL.

The chain couples TRBV6-6 to TRBJ2-3; 8 bases are a match to TRBD1. CDR1 and CDR2 (germline): MNHNY, SVGAGI (reference sequence). The V segment lost 5 bases and the J segment 3 bases; nucleotides outside the gene matches: 7. There are 15 residues in the CDR3. The CDR3 sequence is CASSPLDRETDTQYF. The DNA for the CDR3 is TGTGCCAGCAGTCCATTGGACAGGGAGACAGATACGCAGTATTTT.

CDR3 sequence (DNA): TGTGCCAGCAGCCTCCCCGGAATGGGAAAGTTCTTC. Translation: CASSLPGMGKFF. The chain couples TRBV7-9 to TRBJ2-1, with D unresolved. Germline V gene sequence: CDR1 SEHNR, CDR2 FQNEAQ (reference sequence). The CDR3 spans 12 residues. Deletions cut 5 bases from V and 14 bases from J, with 16 bases between.

The chain joins TRBV4-2 to TRBJ2-2, with 10 bases aligning to TRBD1. The trim removed 3 bases at V and 3 bases at J, leaving 4 bases unmatched. Germline lookup yields CDR1 LGHNA and CDR2 YNFKEQ. This CDR3 spans 16 amino acids. The CDR3 here is CASSHRDRGDTGELFF. The DNA for the CDR3 is TGTGCCAGCAGCCACCGGGACAGGGGCGACACCGGGGAGCTGTTTTTT.

The chain uses TRBV2 and TRBJ1-1; the D gene is possibly TRBD1 (5 bases). V dropped 0 bases and J dropped 1 base, with 9 bases sitting between them. The V gene's germline CDR1 is SNHLY and CDR2 FYNNEI. The CDR3 length is 15 residues. The CDR3 nucleotides read TGTGCCAGCAGTGAAGCCGGGACGGGGAACACTGAAGCTTTCTTT. Translation: CASSEAGTGNTEAFF. The full variable domain, rest sourced from reference TRBV2 and TRBJ1-1, is EPEVTQTPSHQVTQMGQEVILRCVPISNHLYFYWYRQILGQKVEFLVSFYNNEISEKSEIFDDQFSVERPDGSNFTLKIRSTKLEDSAMYFCASSEAGTGNTEAFFGQGTRLTVV.

The chain employs TRBV6-5 and TRBJ1-4; TRBD1 matches 8 bases. This CDR3 has 14 residues. V shed 5 bases, J shed 6 bases, and the junction held 5 bases outside the gene matches. The germline V gene has CDR1 MNHEY and CDR2 SVGAGI. In nucleotides, the CDR3 is TGTGCCAGCAGTGGACAGGGTATTTATGAAAAACTGTTTTTT. Encoded protein: CASSGQGIYEKLFF.

The chain couples TRBV25-1 to TRBJ2-6; D not resolved. CDR3 size: 15 residues. The germline V gene encodes CDR1 MGHDK and CDR2 SYGVNS. The V and J ends lost 4 bases and 0 bases respectively, with 7 bases between them. CDR3 loop: CASSVRLSGANVLTF. The CDR3 coding sequence is TGTGCCAGCAGTGTCCGGCTCTCTGGGGCCAACGTCCTGACTTTC. Supplemented by reference TRBV25-1 and TRBJ2-6, the full variable domain reads EADIYQTPRYLVIGTGKKITLECSQTMGHDKMYWYQQDPGMELHLIHYSYGVNSTEKGDLSSESTVSRIRTEHFPLTLESARPSHTSQYLCASSVRLSGANVLTFGAGSRLTVL.

This clone was observed once. In the same sample, other DNA sequences code for this CDR3. V usage is TRBV28 and J usage is TRBJ2-7; possible D gene TRBD2, 5 bases. This CDR3 comprises 14 residues. Germline CDR1 reads MDHEN; CDR2 reads SYDVKM. V dropped 2 bases and J dropped 3 bases, with 11 bases sitting between them. In DNA form, the CDR3 reads TGTGCCAGCAGTTTACGAGGGAGTCTCTACGAGCAGTACTTC. The encoded protein is CASSLRGSLYEQYF.

This clone was recorded once. The rearrangement uses TRBV5-5 and TRBJ1-4; D is unresolved. Trimming stripped 0 bases from V and 5 bases from J, with 11 bases between. Germline CDR1 and CDR2: SGHKS and YYEKEE (reference sequence). The CDR3 contains 15 residues. The CDR3 coding sequence is TGTGCCAGCAGCTTGGTAACGCGTTCCAATGAAAAACTGTTTTTT. This encodes CASSLVTRSNEKLFF.

The rearrangement uses TRBV29-1 and TRBJ2-7, with D possibly called TRBD1 or TRBD2 (7 bases each). Germline V gives CDR1 SQVTM, CDR2 ANQGSEA. V dropped 1 base and J dropped 2 bases, with 15 bases sitting between them. The CDR3 consists of 15 residues. CDR3 bases: TGCAGCGTTGAAGCCCTGGCAGGGGGGGCCTACGAGCAGTACTTC. Encoded protein: CSVEALAGGAYEQYF.

The rearrangement joins TRBV28 to TRBJ1-1; D is uncertain. Germline lookup yields CDR1 MDHEN and CDR2 SYDVKM. CDR3 length equals 17 residues. Trimming left V 6 bases short and J 0 bases short, with 20 bases between. The CDR3 is CASSPLLLGGLNTEAFF. CDR3 in DNA: TGTGCCAGCAGCCCCTTATTGCTGGGAGGGTTGAACACTGAAGCTTTCTTT.

The chain combines TRBV7-8 with TRBJ2-2, with D hard to call. V shed 10 bases and J shed 6 bases, with 9 bases lying between them. Germline V gives CDR1 SGHVS, CDR2 FQNEAQ. The CDR3 runs to 11 residues. CDR3 coding DNA: TGTGCCATCCCAGGAGCCGGGGAGCTGTTTTTT. It specifies CAIPGAGELFF.

This chain uses TRBV9 with TRBJ1-1; tentative D call: TRBD1 (5 bases). The CDR3 spans 15 residues. Trimming took off 4 bases at V and 3 bases at J, with 16 bases between the two ends. Looked up from germline, CDR1 is SGDLS and CDR2 is YYNGEE. CDR3 DNA: TGTGCCAGCAGCACCTCAGGGTGGGTGGACACTGAAGCTTTCTTT. As protein: CASSTSGWVDTEAFF.

This chain connects TRBV27 to TRBJ2-7; 8 nucleotides line up with TRBD1. Germline V lookup: CDR1 MNHEY, CDR2 SMNVEV (reference sequence). The CDR3 length is 13 residues. Trimming cost V 5 bases and J 5 bases; bases outside gene matches: 5. The CDR3: CASSITGGHEQYF. CDR3 DNA: TGTGCCAGCAGTATCACAGGGGGTCACGAGCAGTACTTC.

The chain is built from TRBV7-9 and TRBJ2-7; D remains ambiguous. V lost 4 bases to trimming and J lost 3 bases, with 10 bases between them. This CDR3 contains 13 residues. Germline CDR1 is SEHNR and CDR2 is FQNEAQ (reference sequence). The CDR3 region has the DNA TGTGCCAGCAGCTCACCCCTCCGCTACGAGCAGTACTTC. This gives the protein CASSSPLRYEQYF.

The rearrangement joins TRBV9 to TRBJ2-3; 7 bases are a match to TRBD2. The CDR3 runs to 15 residues. In germline, CDR1 is SGDLS, CDR2 YYNGEE. With V trimmed by 6 bases and J by 0 bases, 7 bases remained unmatched. The CDR3 DNA reads as TGTGCCAGCACCCCGAGCGGGGCTAGCACAGATACGCAGTATTTT. Translated, it gives CASTPSGASTDTQYF.

The chain joins TRBV5-1 to TRBJ1-1; D is undetermined. This CDR3 is built from 13 residues. The germline V and J ends were trimmed by 4 bases and 0 bases, with 7 bases remaining between them. Germline CDR1 reads SGHRS; CDR2 reads YFSETQ. The CDR3 sequence is CASSGNMNTEAFF. In nucleotides, the CDR3 is TGCGCCAGCAGCGGGAACATGAACACTGAAGCTTTCTTT.

This clone appeared once. The V call is TRBV25-1, the J call TRBJ1-2, with 7 bases aligning to TRBD1. The ends lost 5 bases at V and 4 bases at J; junction bases unmatched: 10. The CDR3 spans 15 residues. The germline V gene encodes CDR1 MGHDK and CDR2 SYGVNS. CDR3 in DNA: TGTGCCAGCAGTCCGTCAGGGGGTGTCAGCTATGGCTACACCTTC. It yields the protein CASSPSGGVSYGYTF.

The chain employs TRBV27 and TRBJ2-1; possibly TRBD1 for D (5 bases). The germline V gene has CDR1 MNHEY and CDR2 SMNVEV (reference sequence). The CDR3 is made up of 14 amino acids. V lost 3 bases and J lost 7, with 13 bases in between. The CDR3 DNA reads TGTGCCAGCAGTTTCGCAGGGCGCCAGAATGAGCAGTTCTTC. Translating gives CASSFAGRQNEQFF.

The chain couples TRBV7-9 to TRBJ2-5, with 7 bases identical to TRBD1. V lost 5 bases and J lost 3; bases outside the gene matches: 12. The length of the CDR3 is 16 residues. CDR1 SEHNR and CDR2 FQNEAQ come from the germline V gene (reference sequence). The CDR3 sequence: CASSIRQGVQEETQYF. The DNA for the CDR3 is TGTGCCAGCAGCATCAGACAGGGTGTACAAGAAGAGACCCAGTACTTC.

V gene TRBV12-5 combines with J gene TRBJ2-3, with 13 bases fitting TRBD2. The junction had 14 bases not matched to a gene; V was cut back by 7 bases and J by 4 bases. The CDR3 sequence is 18 residues long. In germline, CDR1 is LGHNT, CDR2 FRNRAP. CDR3 in amino acids: CASASRGLAGTDADTQYF. The CDR3 bases are TGTGCTAGTGCCTCGAGGGGACTAGCGGGAACCGATGCAGATACGCAGTATTTT.

The chain recombines TRBV7-2 with TRBJ2-1; 8 positions match TRBD2. Losses at the gene ends were 3 bases for V and 0 bases for J; bases not matched to a gene: 1. Per germline, CDR1 SGHTA and CDR2 FQGNSA. The CDR3 covers 15 residues. The CDR3, as DNA: TGTGCCAGCAGCTTCGCGGGGGGCTCCTACAATGAGCAGTTCTTC. It translates to CASSFAGGSYNEQFF.

This clone was detected once. The chain combines TRBV5-5 with TRBJ1-2; D ambiguous. This CDR3 is 15 amino acids long. V lost 1 base and J 4 bases, leaving 14 bases between the germline ends. Germline lookup yields CDR1 SGHKS and CDR2 YYEKEE (reference sequence). In DNA form, the CDR3 reads TGTGCCAGCAGCTTGTACAGAGAAGAAATCTATGGCTACACCTTC. Encoded protein: CASSLYREEIYGYTF.

The chain couples TRBV7-6 to TRBJ1-1; no definite D call. Between the trimmed V and J ends, which lost 5 bases and 1 base, there was a span of 17 bases. Germline lookup yields CDR1 SGHVS and CDR2 FNYEAQ. This CDR3 comprises 16 residues. The CDR3 nucleotides read TGTGCCAGCAGCCCACTTGCCCTTACCCCGAACACTGAAGCTTTCTTT. Translated, it gives CASSPLALTPNTEAFF. Combining the CDR3 with reference TRBV7-6 and TRBJ1-1 gives the whole variable domain GAGVSQSPRYKVTKRGQDVALRCDPISGHVSLYWYRQALGQGPEFLTYFNYEAQQDKSGLPNDRFSAERPEGSISTLTIQRTEQRDSAMYRCASSPLALTPNTEAFFGQGTRLTVV.

Written as DNA, the CDR3 is TGCGCCAGCAGCCAAGATCGGCTGCTAGGGGCCACTGAAGCTTTCTTT. The encoded protein is CASSQDRLLGATEAFF. The chain employs TRBV4-1 and TRBJ1-1; tentatively, D is TRBD1 (5 bases). The ends were cut back, 0 bases at V and 4 bases at J, with 15 bases in the middle. From germline, CDR1 is MGHRA and CDR2 YSYEKL. The CDR3 runs 16 residues.